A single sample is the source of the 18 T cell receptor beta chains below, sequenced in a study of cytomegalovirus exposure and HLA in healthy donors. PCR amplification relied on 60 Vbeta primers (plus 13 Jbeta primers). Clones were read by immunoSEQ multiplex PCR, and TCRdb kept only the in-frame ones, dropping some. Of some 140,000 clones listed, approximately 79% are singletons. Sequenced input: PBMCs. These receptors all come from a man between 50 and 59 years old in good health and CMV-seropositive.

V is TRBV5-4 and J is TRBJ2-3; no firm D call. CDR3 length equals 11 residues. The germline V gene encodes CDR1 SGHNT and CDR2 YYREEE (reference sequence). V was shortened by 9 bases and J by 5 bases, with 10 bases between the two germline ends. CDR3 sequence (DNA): TGTGCCATAAATATCCGAGATACGCAGTATTTT. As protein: CAINIRDTQYF. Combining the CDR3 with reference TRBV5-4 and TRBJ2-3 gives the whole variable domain ETGVTQSPTHLIKTRGQQVTLRCSSQSGHNTVSWYQQALGQGPQFIFQYYREEENGRGNFPPRFSGLQFPNYSSELNVNALELDDSALYLCAINIRDTQYFGPGTRLTVL.

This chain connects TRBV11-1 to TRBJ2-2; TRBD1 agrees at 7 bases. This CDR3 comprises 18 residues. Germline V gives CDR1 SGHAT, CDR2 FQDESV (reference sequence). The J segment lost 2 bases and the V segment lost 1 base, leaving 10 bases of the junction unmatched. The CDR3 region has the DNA TGTGCCAGCAGCTTAGAAGCGATAGGGGGCGCAAACACCGGGGAGCTGTTTTTT. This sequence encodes CASSLEAIGGANTGELFF.

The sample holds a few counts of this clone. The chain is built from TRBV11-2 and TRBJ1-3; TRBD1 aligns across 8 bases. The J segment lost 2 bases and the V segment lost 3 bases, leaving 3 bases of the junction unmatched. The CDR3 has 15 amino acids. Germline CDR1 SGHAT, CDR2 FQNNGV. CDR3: CASSFRTGTGNTIYF. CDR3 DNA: TGTGCCAGCAGCTTCAGGACAGGGACTGGAAACACCATATATTTT.

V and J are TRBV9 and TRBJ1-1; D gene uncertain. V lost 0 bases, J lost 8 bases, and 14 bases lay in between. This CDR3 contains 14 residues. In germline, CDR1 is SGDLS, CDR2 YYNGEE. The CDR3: CASSVGGSAIEAFF. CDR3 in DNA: TGTGCCAGCAGCGTAGGAGGATCAGCGATCGAAGCTTTCTTT.

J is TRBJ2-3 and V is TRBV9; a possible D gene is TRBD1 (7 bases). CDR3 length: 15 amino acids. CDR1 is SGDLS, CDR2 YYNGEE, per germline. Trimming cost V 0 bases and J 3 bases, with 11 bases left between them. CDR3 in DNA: TGTGCCAGCAGCGTAGGGCAGGGGGGAACAGATACGCAGTATTTT. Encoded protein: CASSVGQGGTDTQYF.

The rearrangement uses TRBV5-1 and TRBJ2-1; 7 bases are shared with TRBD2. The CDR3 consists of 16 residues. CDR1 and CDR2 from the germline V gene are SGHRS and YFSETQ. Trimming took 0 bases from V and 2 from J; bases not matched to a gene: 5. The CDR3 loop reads CASSLAGGSPYNEQFF. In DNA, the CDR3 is TGCGCCAGCAGCTTGGCCGGCGGGAGTCCCTACAATGAGCAGTTCTTC.

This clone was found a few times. This chain's CDR3 is CATAPFGSGNTIYF. For the CDR3, the DNA is TGTGCCACCGCACCGTTCGGCTCTGGAAACACCATATATTTT. V and J are TRBV25-1 and TRBJ1-3; D is unclear. The CDR3 spans 14 residues. Trimming removed 10 bases at V and 0 bases at J, with 13 bases between. Per germline, CDR1 MGHDK and CDR2 SYGVNS.

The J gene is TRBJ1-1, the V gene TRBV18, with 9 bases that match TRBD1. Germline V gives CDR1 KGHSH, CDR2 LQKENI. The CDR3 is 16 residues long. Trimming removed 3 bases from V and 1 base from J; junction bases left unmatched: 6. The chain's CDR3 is CASSPGQGGGNTEAFF. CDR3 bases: TGTGCCAGCTCACCGGGACAGGGTGGAGGGAACACTGAAGCTTTCTTT.

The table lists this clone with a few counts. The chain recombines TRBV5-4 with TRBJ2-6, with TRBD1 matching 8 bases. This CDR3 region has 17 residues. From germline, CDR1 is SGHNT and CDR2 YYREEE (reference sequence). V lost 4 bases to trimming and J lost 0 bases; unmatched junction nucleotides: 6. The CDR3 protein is CASSPGQAISGANVLTF. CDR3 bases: TGTGCCAGCAGCCCGGGACAGGCGATCTCTGGGGCCAACGTCCTGACTTTC.

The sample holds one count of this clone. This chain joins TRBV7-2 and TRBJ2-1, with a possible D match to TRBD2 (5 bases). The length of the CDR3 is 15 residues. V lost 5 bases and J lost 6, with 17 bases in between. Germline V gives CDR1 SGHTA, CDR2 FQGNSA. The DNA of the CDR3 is TGTGCCAGCAGCCCCAGTCGACCCCGGGGCAATGAGCAGTTCTTC. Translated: CASSPSRPRGNEQFF.

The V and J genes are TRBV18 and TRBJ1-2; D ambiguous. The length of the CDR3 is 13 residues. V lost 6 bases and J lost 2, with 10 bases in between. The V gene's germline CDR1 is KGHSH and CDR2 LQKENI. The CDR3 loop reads CASSPLENYGYTF. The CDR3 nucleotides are TGTGCCAGCTCCCCCCTGGAGAACTATGGCTACACCTTC.

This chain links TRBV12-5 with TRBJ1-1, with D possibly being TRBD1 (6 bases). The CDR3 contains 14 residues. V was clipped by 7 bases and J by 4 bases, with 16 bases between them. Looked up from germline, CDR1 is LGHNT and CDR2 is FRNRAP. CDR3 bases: TGTGCTAGTGTAGCGGGGGCCTGGGGCACTGAAGCTTTCTTT. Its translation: CASVAGAWGTEAFF.

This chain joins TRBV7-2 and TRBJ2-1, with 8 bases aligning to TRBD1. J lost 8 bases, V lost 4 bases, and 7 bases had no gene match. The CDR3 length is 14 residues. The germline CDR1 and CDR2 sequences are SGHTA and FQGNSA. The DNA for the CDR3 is TGTGCCAGCAGCTCCCGGACAGGGAGTCATGAGCAGTTCTTC. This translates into CASSSRTGSHEQFF.

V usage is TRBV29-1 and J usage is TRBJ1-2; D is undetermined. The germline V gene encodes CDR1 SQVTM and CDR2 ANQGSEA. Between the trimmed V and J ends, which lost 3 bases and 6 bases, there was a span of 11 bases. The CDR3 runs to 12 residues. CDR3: CSVEEKSNGYTF. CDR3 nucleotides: TGCAGCGTTGAGGAGAAGTCCAATGGCTACACCTTC.

Here the CDR3 reads CASSPGARHEQYF. For the CDR3, the DNA is TGTGCCAGCAGCCCCGGAGCAAGGCACGAGCAGTACTTC. The gene calls are TRBV7-9 and TRBJ2-7; no firm D call. Trimming cost V 5 bases and J 5 bases, with 13 bases left between them. Per the germline V gene, CDR1 is SEHNR and CDR2 is FQNEAQ (reference sequence). The CDR3 loop spans 13 amino acids.

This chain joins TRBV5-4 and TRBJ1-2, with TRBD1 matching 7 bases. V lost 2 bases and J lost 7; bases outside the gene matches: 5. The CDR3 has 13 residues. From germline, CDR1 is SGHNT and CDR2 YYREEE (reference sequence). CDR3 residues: CASSLNYRGGYTF. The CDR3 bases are TGTGCCAGCAGCTTAAATTACAGGGGTGGCTACACCTTC.

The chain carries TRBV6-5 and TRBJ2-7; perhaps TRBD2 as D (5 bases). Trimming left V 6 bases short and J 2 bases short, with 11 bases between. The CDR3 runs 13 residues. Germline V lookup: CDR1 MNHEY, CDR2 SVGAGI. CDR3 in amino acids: CASRRPGTYEQYF. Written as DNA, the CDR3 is TGTGCCAGCAGGCGGCCGGGGACCTACGAGCAGTACTTC.

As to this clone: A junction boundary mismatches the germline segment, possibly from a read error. CDR3 amino acids: CAISVGRTGGDTEAFF. CDR3 DNA: TGTGCCATCAGTGTCGGGCGAACAGGGGGTGACACTGAAGCTTTCTTT. The J gene is TRBJ1-1, the V gene TRBV6-1; 8 bases agree with TRBD1. Germline CDR1 is MNHNS and CDR2 is SASEGT. The CDR3 runs to 16 residues.